This T cell receptor (beta chain) originates from a study of T cell changes during pregnancy in multiple sclerosis. This CDR3 has 16 residues. Germline CDR1 is SGHRS and CDR2 is YFSETQ. Germline trimming cut 2 bases from V and 2 bases from J; bases unmatched to any gene: 3. Some clones are missing from TCRdb's copy, which holds only in-frame ones; the method was immunoSEQ multiplex PCR. The table shows approximately 120,000 clones, with about 95% occurring only once. This receptor was identified in a female donor with multiple sclerosis, enrolled in a pregnancy study. The V gene is TRBV5-1, the J gene TRBJ2-3, with 12 bases lining up with TRBD2. The sequenced sample was peripheral blood, obtained after pregnancy. The CDR3 DNA sequence: TGCGCCAGCAGCTTTCTAGCGGGAGGGTTCACAGATACGCAGTATTTT. Protein: CASSFLAGGFTDTQYF.